Each of the 17 T cell receptor beta chains below was sequenced from the same sample in a study of CD8+ T cells in alopecia areata. Documented treatment: oral pan-JAK inhibitor, 5-10 mg twice daily. Extraction of RNA preceded its reverse transcription into cDNA, which served as the sequencing template. TCRdb's table, derived via immunoSEQ multiplex PCR, lists solely in-frame clones and lacks some. This table holds about 120,000 clones, about 54% found once. The material sequenced was CD8+ T cells sorted from blood, taken at week 4, from a patient treated with tofacitinib. These receptors were collected from a human donor with alopecia areata.

V and J are TRBV23-1 and TRBJ2-5, with 7 positions matching TRBD2. TRBV23-1 counts as an open reading frame of uncertain function. CDR3 length: 16 residues. Trimming at V came to 2 bases and at J to 4 bases, leaving 10 bases not matched to a gene. The CDR3 DNA is TGCGCCAGCAGTCAACCAAGGTTGCGCGGGGGAGAGACCCAGTACTTC. This gives the protein CASSQPRLRGGETQYF.

This clone was detected a few times. The genes are TRBV4-2 and TRBJ2-6, with D perhaps being TRBD1 or TRBD2 (5 bases each). CDR3 length: 15 residues. The germline V gene has CDR1 LGHNA and CDR2 YNFKEQ. V dropped 4 bases and J dropped 0 bases, with 7 bases sitting between them. CDR3 sequence: CASSPGSSGANVLTF. As DNA, the CDR3 is TGTGCCAGCAGCCCAGGGAGCTCTGGGGCCAACGTCCTGACTTTC.

V gene TRBV6-5 combines with J gene TRBJ1-6; D is unresolved. The CDR3 sequence is 14 residues long. CDR1 and CDR2 from the germline V gene are MNHEY and SVGAGI. V shed 2 bases and J shed 10 bases, with 12 bases lying between them. The CDR3 reads CASSYRSAPSPLHF. Written as DNA, the CDR3 is TGTGCCAGCAGTTACCGATCCGCACCGTCACCCCTCCACTTT.

The chain carries TRBV2 and TRBJ2-3, with 9 bases matching TRBD1. The V gene's germline CDR1 is SNHLY and CDR2 FYNNEI. CDR3 length equals 15 residues. The junction had 3 bases not matched to a gene; V was cut back by 0 bases and J by 5 bases. CDR3 sequence (DNA): TGTGCCAGCAGTGAAGCTCGGACAGGGGAAGATACGCAGTATTTT. As protein: CASSEARTGEDTQYF. Full variable domain (outside the CDR3, taken from reference TRBV2 and TRBJ2-3): EPEVTQTPSHQVTQMGQEVILRCVPISNHLYFYWYRQILGQKVEFLVSFYNNEISEKSEIFDDQFSVERPDGSNFTLKIRSTKLEDSAMYFCASSEARTGEDTQYFGPGTRLTVL.

The chain couples TRBV29-1 to TRBJ2-7, with no clear D. Germline-derived CDR1 and CDR2 are SQVTM and ANQGSEA. This CDR3 spans 13 amino acids. Trimming stripped 5 bases from V and 0 bases from J, with 11 bases between. As DNA, the CDR3 is TGCAGCGTTACAACCTCGAGCTCCTACGAGCAGTACTTC. Protein: CSVTTSSSYEQYF.

The chain joins TRBV7-9 to TRBJ2-7; TRBD2 might be the D (5 bases). This CDR3 is 14 amino acids long. From germline, CDR1 is SEHNR and CDR2 FQNEAQ (reference sequence). The V end was cut by 5 bases, the J end by 5 bases, with 16 bases between. The CDR3 DNA sequence: TGTGCCAGCAGCCCTGACAACGCGCGGGACGAGCAGTACTTC. Its translation: CASSPDNARDEQYF.

The V and J genes are TRBV18 and TRBJ2-1; 8 bases line up with TRBD1. The CDR3 length is 23 residues. V was pared by 2 bases and J by 3 bases, with 27 bases of the junction left unmatched. The germline V gene has CDR1 KGHSH and CDR2 LQKENI. The CDR3 sequence is CASSPMGTGLADRPLGDYNEQFF. The CDR3 DNA reads as TGTGCCAGCTCACCAATGGGGACAGGCCTGGCAGATAGGCCCTTGGGGGACTACAATGAGCAGTTCTTC.

This chain uses TRBV5-6 with TRBJ2-7; no definite D call. CDR3 size: 13 residues. The germline V gene has CDR1 SGHDT and CDR2 YYEEEE. V gave up 2 bases and J gave up 0 bases, with 6 bases separating them. Here the CDR3 DNA reads TGTGCCAGCAGCTTTCGAAGCTCCTACGAGCAGTACTTC. Protein product: CASSFRSSYEQYF.

The chain uses TRBV25-1 and TRBJ2-1, with D perhaps TRBD1 or TRBD2 (6 bases each). The V end lost 7 bases, the J end lost 6 bases, and 19 bases lay between the germline ends. The germline CDR1 and CDR2 sequences are MGHDK and SYGVNS. The CDR3 runs 15 residues. CDR3 nucleotides: TGTGCCAGCACCAAAAGGGGGGAGAACATCAATGAGCAGTTCTTC. Protein product: CASTKRGENINEQFF. The full variable domain, rest sourced from reference TRBV25-1 and TRBJ2-1, is EADIYQTPRYLVIGTGKKITLECSQTMGHDKMYWYQQDPGMELHLIHYSYGVNSTEKGDLSSESTVSRIRTEHFPLTLESARPSHTSQYLCASTKRGENINEQFFGPGTRLTVL.

The chain recombines TRBV29-1 with TRBJ2-2, with D possibly matching TRBD1 (6 bases). The CDR3 runs 13 residues. The germline V gene has CDR1 SQVTM and CDR2 ANQGSEA. The V gene lost 7 bases and the J gene lost 4 bases, with 13 bases spanning the gap. For the CDR3, the DNA is TGCAGCGCCCGGGACACTCTCACCGGGGAGCTGTTTTTT. It is translated as CSARDTLTGELFF.

As for this clone: An end of the junction does not agree with germline; a read error may underlie this. CDR3 protein: CASSQSLRVNTGELFF. The CDR3 nucleotides are TGCGCCAGCAGCCAAAGCCTCAGGGTAAACACCGGGGAGCTGTTTTTT. The chain employs TRBV5-4 and TRBJ2-2, with a tentative D call TRBD1 (5 bases). The CDR3 sequence is 16 residues long. Germline CDR1 SGHNT, CDR2 YYREEE (reference sequence).

V is TRBV29-1 and J is TRBJ2-6; no clear D gene. This CDR3 has 17 amino acids. V dropped 3 bases and J dropped 2 bases, with 17 bases sitting between them. Looked up from germline, CDR1 is SQVTM and CDR2 is ANQGSEA. The CDR3 protein is CSVENIIGGAGANVLTF. The CDR3 nucleotides are TGCAGCGTTGAGAATATAATAGGCGGAGCTGGGGCCAACGTCCTGACTTTC.

This chain uses TRBV30 with TRBJ1-6, with 8 bases that match TRBD1. The CDR3 totals 13 residues. Trimming took 3 bases from V and 8 from J; bases not matched to a gene: 3. Germline values: CDR1 GTSNPN, CDR2 SVGIG (reference sequence). This chain's CDR3 is CAWRTGDYSPLHF. CDR3 DNA: TGTGCCTGGAGGACAGGGGACTATTCACCCCTCCACTTT. Full variable domain (remainder filled in from reference TRBV30 and TRBJ1-6): SQTIHQWPATLVQPVGSPLSLECTVEGTSNPNLYWYRQAAGRGLQLLFYSVGIGQISSEVPQNLSASRPQDRQFILSSKKLLLSDSGFYLCAWRTGDYSPLHFGNGTRLTVT.

This clone occurred a few times. The CDR3 DNA reads as TGTGCCAGCAGCGGAGCCGGGGCGGGGCGCTCGAACACTGAAGCTTTCTTT. Its protein product is CASSGAGAGRSNTEAFF. The V gene is TRBV7-9, the J gene TRBJ1-1; possibly TRBD1 for D (5 bases). Germline CDR1 and CDR2: SEHNR and FQNEAQ (reference sequence). V dropped 5 bases and J dropped 1 base, with 20 bases sitting between them. CDR3 length: 17 amino acids.

CDR3 loop: CASLRQGINQPQHF. The CDR3 nucleotides read TGTGCCTCCCTACGCCAGGGGATCAATCAGCCCCAGCATTTT. The V call is TRBV6-4, the J call TRBJ1-5; perhaps TRBD1 as D (6 bases). Germline V gene sequence: CDR1 MRHNA, CDR2 SNTAGT. The CDR3 has 14 amino acids. The ends were cut back, 11 bases at V and 3 bases at J, with 17 bases in the middle.

This clone occurred a few times. The rearrangement uses TRBV29-1 and TRBJ2-7; D is perhaps TRBD1 (6 bases). V was cut by 4 bases and J by 6 bases, with 13 bases left in between. CDR1 and CDR2 from the germline V gene are SQVTM and ANQGSEA. This CDR3 spans 12 amino acids. The CDR3 region is CSVGDNRAEQYF. The DNA for the CDR3 is TGCAGCGTTGGAGATAACAGGGCCGAGCAGTACTTC.

This clone was seen a few times. The V and J genes are TRBV29-1 and TRBJ1-2; D may be TRBD1 (5 bases). The CDR3 sequence is 13 residues long. The germline V and J ends were trimmed by 4 bases and 5 bases, with 14 bases remaining between them. CDR1 is SQVTM, CDR2 ANQGSEA, per germline. This CDR3 reads CSVATAFSYGYTF. DNA for the CDR3: TGCAGCGTTGCGACAGCTTTTTCTTATGGCTACACCTTC.